The 8 T cell receptor beta chains below come from one sample, sequenced in a study of T cell repertoires in cytomegalovirus infection. MiXCR was run by TCRdb on the reads, yielding one entry per CDR3 protein. This sample has about 180,000 distinct CDR3 sequences; approximately 15% occur once, and the top ten carry more than 20%. The sequenced sample consisted of PBMCs. The receptors here all came from a human donor in good health (CMV status not recorded). Some clones in this sample may be carry-over from other donors' samples.

There are many counts of this clonotype. This chain joins TRBV7-9 and TRBJ1-3; D gene uncertain. Germline V lookup: CDR1 SEHNR, CDR2 FQNEAQ (reference sequence). The CDR3 is 16 residues long. V was trimmed by 3 bases and J by 0 bases, leaving 12 bases between them. Here the CDR3 DNA reads TGTGCCAGCAGCTTTTCCGACCCGTCCTCTGGAAACACCATATATTTT. Its translation: CASSFSDPSSGNTIYF.

This clonotype has a count of ten or more. The chain employs TRBV7-2 and TRBJ2-5; D uncertain. The CDR3 has 12 amino acids. Germline assignment: CDR1 SGHTA and CDR2 FQGNSA. The germline V and J ends were trimmed by 5 bases and 8 bases, with 12 bases remaining between them. Here the CDR3 DNA reads TGTGCCAGCAGCCCCGCCGTAGGAACCCAGTACTTC. It specifies CASSPAVGTQYF.

This clonotype came up a few times. The J gene is TRBJ2-3, the V gene TRBV12-3 or TRBV12-4; 10 bases agree with TRBD1. CDR3 size: 15 residues. Germline trimming cut 6 bases from V and 4 bases from J; bases unmatched to any gene: 7. CDR3 sequence reads: CASRPGTGVSDTQYF. CDR3 DNA: TGTGCCAGCAGACCCGGGACAGGGGTTTCAGATACGCAGTATTTT.

This clonotype has only a few counts. The V call is TRBV5-1, the J call TRBJ2-3; 9 bases match TRBD1. Germline CDR1 is SGHRS and CDR2 is YFSETQ. This CDR3 spans 17 amino acids. V shed 2 bases, J shed 6 bases, and the junction held 13 bases outside the gene matches. The CDR3 sequence is CASSFGFGQGKSDTQYF. CDR3 DNA sequence: TGCGCCAGCAGCTTCGGATTTGGACAGGGGAAGTCGGATACGCAGTATTTT.

This clonotype was counted at least ten times. The genes are TRBV7-2 and TRBJ2-7; D is perhaps TRBD2 (6 bases). Trimming shortened V by 1 base and J by 0 bases, and 10 bases separated the two germline ends. This CDR3 has 15 amino acids. Germline CDR1 is SGHTA and CDR2 is FQGNSA. The CDR3 DNA sequence: TGTGCCAGCAGCTTAGGCGCGGGGAGCTCCTACGAGCAGTACTTC. It specifies CASSLGAGSSYEQYF.

The CDR3 is CASSSGGGDYGYTF. For the CDR3, the DNA is TGTGCCAGCAGCAGTGGAGGGGGCGACTATGGCTACACCTTC. This sequence joins TRBV6-2 or TRBV6-3 and TRBJ1-2; TRBD1 matches at 7 bases. CDR1 and CDR2 from the germline V gene are MNHEY and SVGEGT. This CDR3 spans 14 amino acids. Trimming at V came to 6 bases and at J to 3 bases, leaving 7 bases not matched to a gene.

There are many counts of this clonotype. The J gene is TRBJ2-7, the V gene TRBV6-2 or TRBV6-3, with TRBD1 matching over 7 bases. Per germline, CDR1 MNHEY and CDR2 SVGEGT. The CDR3 has 15 amino acids. Trimming at V came to 2 bases and at J to 0 bases, leaving 4 bases not matched to a gene. The CDR3 spells CASSYRQGSSYEQYF. CDR3 bases: TGTGCCAGCAGTTACCGACAGGGTAGCTCCTACGAGCAGTACTTC.

V is TRBV20-1 and J is TRBJ1-6; unclear D gene. The CDR3 sequence is 14 residues long. With 5 bases removed from V and 8 bases from J, the gap between germline ends came to 16 bases. Germline-derived CDR1 and CDR2 are DFQATT and SNEGSKA (reference sequence). CDR3 bases: TGCAGTGCTCGCGTCGGTGCCCAGGATTCACCCCTCCACTTT. This sequence encodes CSARVGAQDSPLHF.